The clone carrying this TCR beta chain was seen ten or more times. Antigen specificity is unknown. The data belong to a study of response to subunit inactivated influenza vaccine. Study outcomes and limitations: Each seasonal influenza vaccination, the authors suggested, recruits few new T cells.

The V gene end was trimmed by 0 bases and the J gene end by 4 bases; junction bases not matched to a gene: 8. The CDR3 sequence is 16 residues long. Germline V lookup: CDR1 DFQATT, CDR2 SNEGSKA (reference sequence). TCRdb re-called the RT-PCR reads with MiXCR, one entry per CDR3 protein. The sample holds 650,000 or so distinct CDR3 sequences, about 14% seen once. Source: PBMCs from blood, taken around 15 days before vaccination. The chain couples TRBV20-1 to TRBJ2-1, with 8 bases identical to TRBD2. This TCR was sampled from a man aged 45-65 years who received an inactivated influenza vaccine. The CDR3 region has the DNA TGCAGTGCTAGAGATACGGGGGGGCTAGGATACAATGAGCAGTTCTTC. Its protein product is CSARDTGGLGYNEQFF.